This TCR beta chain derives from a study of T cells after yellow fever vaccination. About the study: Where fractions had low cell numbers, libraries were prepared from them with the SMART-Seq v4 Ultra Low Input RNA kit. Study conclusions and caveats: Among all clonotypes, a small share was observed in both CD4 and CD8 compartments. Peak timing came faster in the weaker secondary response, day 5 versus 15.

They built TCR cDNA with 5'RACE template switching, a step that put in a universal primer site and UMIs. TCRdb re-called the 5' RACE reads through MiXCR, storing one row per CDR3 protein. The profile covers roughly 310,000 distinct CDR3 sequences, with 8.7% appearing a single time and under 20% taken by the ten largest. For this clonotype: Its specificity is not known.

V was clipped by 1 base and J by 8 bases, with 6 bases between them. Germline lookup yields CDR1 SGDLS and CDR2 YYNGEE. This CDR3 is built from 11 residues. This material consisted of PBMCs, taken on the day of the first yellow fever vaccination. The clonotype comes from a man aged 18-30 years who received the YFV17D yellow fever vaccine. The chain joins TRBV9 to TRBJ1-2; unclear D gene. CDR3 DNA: TGTGCCAGCAGCGTAAACGGCGGCTACACCTTC. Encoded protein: CASSVNGGYTF. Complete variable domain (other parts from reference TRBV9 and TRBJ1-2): DSGVTQTPKHLITATGQRVTLRCSPRSGDLSVYWYQQSLDQGLQFLIQYYNGEERAKGNILERFSAQQFPDLHSELNLSSLELGDSALYFCASSVNGGYTFGSGTRLTVV.